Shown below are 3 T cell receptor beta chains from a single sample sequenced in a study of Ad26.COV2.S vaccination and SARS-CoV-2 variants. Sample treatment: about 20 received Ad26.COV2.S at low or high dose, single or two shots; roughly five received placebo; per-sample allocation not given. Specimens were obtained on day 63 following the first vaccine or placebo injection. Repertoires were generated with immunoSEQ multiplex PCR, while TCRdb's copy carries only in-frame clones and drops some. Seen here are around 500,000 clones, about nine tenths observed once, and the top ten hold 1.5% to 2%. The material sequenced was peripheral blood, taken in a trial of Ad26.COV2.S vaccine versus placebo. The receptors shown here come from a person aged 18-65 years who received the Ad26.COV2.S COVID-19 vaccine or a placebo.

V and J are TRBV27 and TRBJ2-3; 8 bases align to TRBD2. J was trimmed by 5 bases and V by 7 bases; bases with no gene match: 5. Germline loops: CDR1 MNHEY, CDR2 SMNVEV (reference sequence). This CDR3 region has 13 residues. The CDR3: CASNGRAQDTQYF. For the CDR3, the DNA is TGTGCCAGCAACGGGAGGGCCCAAGATACGCAGTATTTT.

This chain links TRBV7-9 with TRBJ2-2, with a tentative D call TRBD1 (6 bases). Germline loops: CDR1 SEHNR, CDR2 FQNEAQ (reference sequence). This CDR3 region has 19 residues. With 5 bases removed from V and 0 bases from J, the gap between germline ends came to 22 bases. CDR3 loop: CASSEWYRAGATNTGELFF. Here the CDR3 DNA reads TGTGCCAGCAGCGAGTGGTACAGGGCCGGGGCTACGAACACCGGGGAGCTGTTTTTT.

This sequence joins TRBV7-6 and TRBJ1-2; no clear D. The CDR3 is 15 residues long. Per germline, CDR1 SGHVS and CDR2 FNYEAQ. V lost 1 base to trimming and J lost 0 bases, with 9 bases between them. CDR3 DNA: TGTGCCAGCAGCTTAGGACCCGGAACTAACTATGGCTACACCTTC. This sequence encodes CASSLGPGTNYGYTF. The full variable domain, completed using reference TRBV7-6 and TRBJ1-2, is GAGVSQSPRYKVTKRGQDVALRCDPISGHVSLYWYRQALGQGPEFLTYFNYEAQQDKSGLPNDRFSAERPEGSISTLTIQRTEQRDSAMYRCASSLGPGTNYGYTFGSGTRLTVV.